This TCR beta chain was identified in a study of blood T cell repertoires in COVID-19 (dated by TCRdb to the early 2020s). The study in broad terms: Samples from collaborators originated in the United States, Italy and Spain and spanned both the acute and convalescent phases of COVID-19. Subjects who had been exposed to COVID-19, were actively infected with it, or had recovered from it provided the deeply sampled blood TCRbeta repertoires that made up the dataset. The repertoires were released in a freely available public database intended as a resource for research on the immune response to SARS-CoV-2. A de-identified subject ID, COVID-19 status, age in years and sex were almost always included in the sample metadata. The material from the prospective study consisted of cDNA or gDNA derived from T cells, B-cell-depleted T cells, or PBMCs. The samples were drawn from two sources: the first 160 participants of the ongoing ImmuneRACE study, and fewer than 1,500 subjects contributed by 6 global collaborators. HLA class I and class II types, where available, came from metadata supplied by the sample provider rather than from assay-based typing. What the authors observed across the whole study: How much clinical and demographic metadata was included differed by source and by participant, and the metadata was provided uncurated.

A remark on this clone: It has no known antigen specificity. No clone much larger than this one lies a single base away; base qualities are absent.

Whole blood was collected in K2EDTA tubes by collaborating institutions according to the institutions' own protocols. Collaborator samples were shipped for TCRbeta analysis as frozen whole blood, isolated PBMCs, or DNA extracted from either sample type. The immunoSEQ Assay, a bias-controlled multiplex PCR, was used to amplify TCRbeta CDR3 regions from genomic DNA. Processing in the source paper ran as follows. The number of nucleated cells in each sample was estimated by amplification of reference gene primers within the assay. Sequence reads were collapsed and filtered to measure the absolute abundance of every unique TCRbeta CDR3 rearrangement. Productive Simpson clonality was computed per sample as the square root of Simpson's diversity index over productive rearrangements. What TCRdb holds here is the immuneACCESS table cut down to in-frame rearrangements. Part of the clones is not present; checked against another copy, under half of the missing clones reflect an unresolved V gene, and the others are unexplained. V and J calls plus clone size are reproduced from that table; the DNA served to infer D and trimming. Across this sample there are roughly 230,000 clones, with approximately 88% seen only once. The ten largest make up 27% of the sample.

The germline V gene encodes CDR1 LNHDA and CDR2 SQIVND (reference sequence). Cut back by 5 bases and 5 bases, the V and J ends lie 15 bases apart. Taken from cysteine to phenylalanine, the CDR3 has 15 residues. The only DNA kept is the CDR3, 45 bases in frame from the first base. Source material: peripheral blood. The sequence links TRBV19 to TRBJ2-2; 6 matching bases give a weak D call of TRBD1. The origin of this receptor is a man between 40 and 49 years old with acute or convalescent COVID-19. CDR3 loop: CASSLTGQRTGELFF. The DNA sequence is as follows: TGTGCCAGTAGTTTAACAGGGCAGAGGACCGGGGAGCTGTTTTTT.